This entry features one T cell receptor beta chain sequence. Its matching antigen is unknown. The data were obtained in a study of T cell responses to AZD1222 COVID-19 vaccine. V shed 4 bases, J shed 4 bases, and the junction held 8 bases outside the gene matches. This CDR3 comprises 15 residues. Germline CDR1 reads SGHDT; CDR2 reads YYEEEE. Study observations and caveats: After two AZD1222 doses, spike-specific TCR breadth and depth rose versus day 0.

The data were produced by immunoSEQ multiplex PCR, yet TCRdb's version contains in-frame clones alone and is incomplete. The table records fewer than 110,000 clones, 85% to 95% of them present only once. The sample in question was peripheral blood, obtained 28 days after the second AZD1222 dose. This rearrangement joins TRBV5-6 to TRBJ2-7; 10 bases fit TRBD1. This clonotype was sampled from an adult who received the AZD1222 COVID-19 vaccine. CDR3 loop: CASSPLGQGLYEQYF. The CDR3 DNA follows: TGTGCCAGCAGCCCACTGGGACAGGGGTTGTACGAGCAGTACTTC.